This T cell receptor beta chain was captured in a study of shared clonotypes between healthy human individuals. Generated by immunoSEQ multiplex PCR, the TCRdb table keeps only in-frame clones and is missing some. The data contain millions of clones, 95% of them singletons. Germline lookup yields CDR1 KGHSH and CDR2 LQKENI. The CDR3 spans 16 residues. The V and J ends lost 4 bases and 4 bases, in that order; junction bases with no gene match: 8. The origin of this receptor is a man between 18 and 29 years old in good health. This chain joins TRBV18 and TRBJ2-2; TRBD1 agrees at 8 bases. Sequencing used naive CD4+ T cells sorted from blood. The subset here: CD45RA+ positively selected. CDR3 sequence: CASSRAGTGFTGELFF. The CDR3 DNA follows: TGTGCCAGCTCACGAGCCGGGACAGGATTCACCGGGGAGCTGTTTTTT.